This TCR beta chain was recorded in a study of blood T cell repertoires in COVID-19. Overall study context: Acute and convalescent COVID-19 specimens originated in the United States, Italy and Spain.

The ends were cut back, 6 bases at V and 4 bases at J, with 13 bases in the middle. This CDR3 is built from 13 residues. The germline gives CDR1 SGHKS, CDR2 YYEKEE (reference sequence). The table came from immunoSEQ multiplex PCR; TCRdb's copy has only in-frame clones and leaves some out. The sample consists of 240,000 or so clones, roughly 86% of them appearing once. This clone came up a few times. The receptor was isolated from a woman aged 45 to 65 who had recovered from COVID-19. The rearrangement uses TRBV5-5 and TRBJ1-2; tentative D call: TRBD1 (5 bases). Sequencing was carried out using PBMCs or T cells enriched from blood (not recorded which). CDR3 in DNA: TGTGCCAGCAAAGGGGACTGGACCTATGGCTACACCTTC. Translation gives CASKGDWTYGYTF.